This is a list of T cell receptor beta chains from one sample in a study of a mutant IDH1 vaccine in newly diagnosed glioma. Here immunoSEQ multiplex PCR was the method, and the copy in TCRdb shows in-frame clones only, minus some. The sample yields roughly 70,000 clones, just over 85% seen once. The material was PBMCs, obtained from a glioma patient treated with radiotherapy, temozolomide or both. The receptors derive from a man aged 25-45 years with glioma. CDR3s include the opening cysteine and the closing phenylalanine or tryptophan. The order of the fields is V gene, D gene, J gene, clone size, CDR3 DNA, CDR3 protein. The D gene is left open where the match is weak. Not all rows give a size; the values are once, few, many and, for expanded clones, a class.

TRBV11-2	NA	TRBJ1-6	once	TGTGCCAGCAGCTTCGACAGGCTCCCCTATAATTCACCCCTCCACTTT	CASSFDRLPYNSPLHF
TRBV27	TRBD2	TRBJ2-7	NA	TGTGCCAGCAGTTCACGACTAGCGGGGTACTACGAGCAGTACTTC	CASSSRLAGYYEQYF
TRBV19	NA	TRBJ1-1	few	TGTGCCAGTAGTATAGTACGGCAGGTGAACACTGAAGCTTTCTTT	CASSIVRQVNTEAFF
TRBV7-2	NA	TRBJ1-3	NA	TGTGCCAGCAGCTCCCAACTGGTCTCTGGAAACACCATATATTTT	CASSSQLVSGNTIYF
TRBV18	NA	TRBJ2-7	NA	TGTGCCAGCTCACACGGGGACCGGTCCTACGAGCAGTACTTC	CASSHGDRSYEQYF
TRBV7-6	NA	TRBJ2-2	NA	TGTGCCAGCAGCTTAGACGCCGGGGAGCTGTTTTTT	CASSLDAGELFF
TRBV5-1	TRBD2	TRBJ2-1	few	TGCGCCAGCAGCTTGGATAGGCGGGGGGGCCCTATTGAGCAGTTCTTC	CASSLDRRGGPIEQFF
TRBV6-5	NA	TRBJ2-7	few	TGTGCCAGCAGTTCCCACAGGGATCCCTCCGGCTTAGAGCAGTACTTC	CASSSHRDPSGLEQYF
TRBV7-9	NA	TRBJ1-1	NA	TGTGCCAGCAGTTTAGAGGACTCCAGGTCGGGCGCTTTCTTT	CASSLEDSRSGAFF
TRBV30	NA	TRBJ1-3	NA	TGTGCCTGGGCTGGGGCCTCGGAACATGGCTCTGGAAACACCATATATTTT	CAWAGASEHGSGNTIYF
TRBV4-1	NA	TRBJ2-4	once	TGCGCCAGCAGCCTCGCCTTAAGGGGGTTCCTTAACATTCAGTACTTC	CASSLALRGFLNIQYF
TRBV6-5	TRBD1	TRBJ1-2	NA	TGTGCCAGCAGTTACTCGGGACAGGGGAATGGCTACACCTTC	CASSYSGQGNGYTF
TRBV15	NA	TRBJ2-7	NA	TGTGCCACCAGCAGAGATAAGGGCTACGAGCAGTACTTC	CATSRDKGYEQYF
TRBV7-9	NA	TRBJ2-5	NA	TGTGCCAGCAGCTTCTTCGACCAAGAGACCCAGTACTTC	CASSFFDQETQYF
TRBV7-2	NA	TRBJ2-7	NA	TGTGCCAGCAGCTCGGGGGAGTGGAGGCCCCCCTACGAGCAGTACTTC	CASSSGEWRPPYEQYF
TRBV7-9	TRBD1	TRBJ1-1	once	TGTGCCAGCAGCTCCGGAAGGGGAGGACAGGGGAGCTTTGACACTGAAGCTTTCTTT	CASSSGRGGQGSFDTEAFF
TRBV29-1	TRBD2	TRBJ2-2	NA	TGCAGCGTAATGAGACTAGCGGGGGGAGACGGGGAGCTGTTTTTT	CSVMRLAGGDGELFF
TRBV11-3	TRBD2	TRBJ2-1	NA	TGTGCCAGCAGTCGCTTTAGCGGGGACAATGAGCAGTTCTTC	CASSRFSGDNEQFF
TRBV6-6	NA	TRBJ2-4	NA	TGTGCCAGCAGTTACTCGGCAGGTGGGGCCAAAAACATTCAGTACTTC	CASSYSAGGAKNIQYF
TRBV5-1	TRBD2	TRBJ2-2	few	TGCGCCAGCAGCGGGGGACTAGCGGGGATCTTGTCCGGGGAGCTGTTTTTT	CASSGGLAGILSGELFF
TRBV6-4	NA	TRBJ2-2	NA	TGTGCCAGCAGTGGGGCCACCGGGGAGCTGTTTTTT	CASSGATGELFF
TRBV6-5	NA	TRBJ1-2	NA	TGTGCCAGCAGTTACGGGGCGGGCGCGGGCTACACCTTC	CASSYGAGAGYTF
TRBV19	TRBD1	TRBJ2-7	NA	TGTGCCAGTAGTGCCGGACAGGGGGAATACGAGCAGTACTTC	CASSAGQGEYEQYF
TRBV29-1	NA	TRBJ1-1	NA	TGCAGCGTCCTCACATGGGGGGAAGCTTTCTTT	CSVLTWGEAFF
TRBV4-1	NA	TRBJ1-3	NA	TGCGCCAGCAGCCAAGTAGCGACAGTGGGAAACACCATATATTTT	CASSQVATVGNTIYF
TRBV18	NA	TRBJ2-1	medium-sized	TGTGCCAGCTCACTTCAAGGTAGGAGTGGTTATGAGCAGTTCTTC	CASSLQGRSGYEQFF